This TCR beta chain was identified in a study of response to subunit inactivated influenza vaccine. Study findings and constraints: Authors suggested few new T cells are recruited by each seasonal influenza vaccination.

This clonotype was observed a few times. Its antigen is unidentified. Per germline, CDR1 LGHDT and CDR2 YNNKEL (reference sequence). This CDR3 is 15 amino acids long. Trimming left V 0 bases short and J 2 bases short, with 10 bases between. TCRdb redid the calling of the RT-PCR reads with MiXCR, one entry per CDR3 protein. Among more than 450,000 distinct CDR3 sequences, over 9.5% were seen once, and the ten largest hold approximately 10%. The rearrangement uses TRBV3-1 and TRBJ1-2, with a possible D match to TRBD1 (5 bases). This receptor was obtained from a man between 45 and 60 years old who received an inactivated influenza vaccine. Specimen: PBMCs from blood, collected on the day of vaccination. This CDR3 is CASSQEGWGNYGYTF. The CDR3 DNA reads TGTGCCAGCAGCCAAGAAGGTTGGGGGAACTATGGCTACACCTTC.